This is a list of T cell receptor beta chains from one sample in a study of early T cells in non-severe SARS-CoV-2 infection. Using its own MiXCR run on the 5' RACE reads, TCRdb lists one record per CDR3 protein. The data show about 22,000 distinct CDR3 sequences, with 4.7% seen just once and about 16% held by the top ten. Sequencing was done on a sample of whole blood. The receptors stem from an adult who was a healthcare worker with PCR-confirmed SARS-CoV-2 infection or an uninfected control (not recorded which). CDR3s include the opening cysteine and the closing phenylalanine or tryptophan. A D gene is named only where the DNA matches it firmly. Size is stated as how often the clone was seen (once, few, many) or a class if it is expanded.

d_call: .; clone_size: few; v_call: TRBV15; j_call: TRBJ2-5; cdr3_nt: TGTGCCACCAGCGGCCGAAATGGAGATTTGGAGACCCAGTACTTC; cdr3_aa: CATSGRNGDLETQYF
d_call: .; clone_size: many; v_call: TRBV27; j_call: TRBJ2-2; cdr3_nt: TGTGCCAGCCGATGGGGCGACACCGGGGAGCTGTTTTTT; cdr3_aa: CASRWGDTGELFF
d_call: .; clone_size: many; v_call: TRBV7-2; j_call: TRBJ1-1; cdr3_nt: TGTGCCAGCAGCTCGTCGTTCCGACAGCTAAACACTGAAGCTTTCTTT; cdr3_aa: CASSSSFRQLNTEAFF
d_call: .; clone_size: few; v_call: TRBV4-3; j_call: TRBJ2-3; cdr3_nt: TGCGCCAGCAGCCAGAACCAGCGGAGAGATACGCAGTATTTT; cdr3_aa: CASSQNQRRDTQYF
d_call: .; clone_size: few; v_call: TRBV10-3; j_call: TRBJ2-1; cdr3_nt: TGTGCCATCAGTGAGGGAGGACTAATCGGTCGGTATGAGCAGTTCTTC; cdr3_aa: CAISEGGLIGRYEQFF
d_call: .; clone_size: many; v_call: TRBV18; j_call: TRBJ2-1; cdr3_nt: TGTGCCAGCTCACCACGAGAGAATGAGCAGTTCTTC; cdr3_aa: CASSPRENEQFF
d_call: TRBD1; clone_size: medium-sized; v_call: TRBV6-6; j_call: TRBJ2-5; cdr3_nt: TGTGCCAGCAGTTACCCCGAGGGACAGTATGCGGAGACCCAGTACTTC; cdr3_aa: CASSYPEGQYAETQYF
d_call: TRBD1; clone_size: few; v_call: TRBV20-1; j_call: TRBJ2-5; cdr3_nt: TGCAGTGCTGGGACAGGGGGCATGGAGACCCAGTACTTC; cdr3_aa: CSAGTGGMETQYF
d_call: .; clone_size: many; v_call: TRBV18; j_call: TRBJ2-5; cdr3_nt: TGTGCCAGCTCAGAACAAGAGACCCAGTACTTC; cdr3_aa: CASSEQETQYF
d_call: TRBD1; clone_size: many; v_call: TRBV2; j_call: TRBJ1-6; cdr3_nt: TGTGCCAGCAGCCGGGACAGGGGAAATTCACCCCTCCACTTT; cdr3_aa: CASSRDRGNSPLHF
d_call: .; clone_size: many; v_call: TRBV5-4; j_call: TRBJ2-5; cdr3_nt: TGTGCCAGCAGCTTGACACAGATTCAAGAGACCCAGTACTTC; cdr3_aa: CASSLTQIQETQYF
d_call: .; clone_size: few; v_call: TRBV2; j_call: TRBJ1-4; cdr3_nt: TGTGCCAGCAGTGGGAACGTTCCTGTGGAAAAACTGTTTTTT; cdr3_aa: CASSGNVPVEKLFF